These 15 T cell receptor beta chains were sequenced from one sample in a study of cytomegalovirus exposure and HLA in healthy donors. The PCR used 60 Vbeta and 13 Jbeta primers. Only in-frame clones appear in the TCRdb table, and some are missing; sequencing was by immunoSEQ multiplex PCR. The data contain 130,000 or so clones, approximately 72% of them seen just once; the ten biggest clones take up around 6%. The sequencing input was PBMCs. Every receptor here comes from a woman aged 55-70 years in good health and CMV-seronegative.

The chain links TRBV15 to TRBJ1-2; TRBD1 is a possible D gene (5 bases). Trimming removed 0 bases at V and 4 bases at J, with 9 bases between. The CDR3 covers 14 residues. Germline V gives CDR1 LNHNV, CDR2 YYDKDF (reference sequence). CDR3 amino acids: CATSRDLGGYGYTF. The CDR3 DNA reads TGTGCCACCAGCAGAGATCTGGGGGGCTATGGCTACACCTTC.

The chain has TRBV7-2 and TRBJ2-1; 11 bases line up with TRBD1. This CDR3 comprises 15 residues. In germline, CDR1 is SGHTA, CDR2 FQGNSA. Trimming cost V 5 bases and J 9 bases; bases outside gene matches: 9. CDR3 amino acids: CASSGRDRGLSEQFF. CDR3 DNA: TGTGCCAGCAGCGGCCGGGACAGGGGGTTGAGTGAGCAGTTCTTC.

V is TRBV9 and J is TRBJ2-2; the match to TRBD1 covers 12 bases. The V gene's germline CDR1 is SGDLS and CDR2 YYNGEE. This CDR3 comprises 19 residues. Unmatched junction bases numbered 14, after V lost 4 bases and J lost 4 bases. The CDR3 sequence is CASSITSGQGALGTGELFF. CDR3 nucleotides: TGTGCCAGCAGCATTACCTCGGGACAGGGGGCGCTGGGCACCGGGGAGCTGTTTTTT. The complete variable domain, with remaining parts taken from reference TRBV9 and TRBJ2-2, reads DSGVTQTPKHLITATGQRVTLRCSPRSGDLSVYWYQQSLDQGLQFLIQYYNGEERAKGNILERFSAQQFPDLHSELNLSSLELGDSALYFCASSITSGQGALGTGELFFGEGSRLTVL.

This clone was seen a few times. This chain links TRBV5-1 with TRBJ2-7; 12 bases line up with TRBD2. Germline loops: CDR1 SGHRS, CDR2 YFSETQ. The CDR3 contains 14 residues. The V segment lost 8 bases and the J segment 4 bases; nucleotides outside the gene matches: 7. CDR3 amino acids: CASHMTSGGYEQYF. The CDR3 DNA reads TGCGCCAGTCACATGACTAGCGGGGGATACGAGCAGTACTTC.

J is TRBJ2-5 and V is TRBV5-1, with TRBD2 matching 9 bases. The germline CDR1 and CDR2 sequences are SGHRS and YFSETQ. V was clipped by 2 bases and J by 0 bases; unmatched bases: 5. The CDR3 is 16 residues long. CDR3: CASSFRSSGDQETQYF. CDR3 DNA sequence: TGCGCCAGCAGCTTTAGGTCTAGCGGGGACCAAGAGACCCAGTACTTC.

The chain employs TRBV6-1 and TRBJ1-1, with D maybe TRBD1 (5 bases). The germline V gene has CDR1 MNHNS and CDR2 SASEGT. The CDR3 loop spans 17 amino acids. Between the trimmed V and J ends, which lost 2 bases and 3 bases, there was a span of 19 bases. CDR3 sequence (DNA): TGTGCCAGCAGTGAACCCTCTCTCGGGGGAAGGGACACTGAAGCTTTCTTT. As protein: CASSEPSLGGRDTEAFF.

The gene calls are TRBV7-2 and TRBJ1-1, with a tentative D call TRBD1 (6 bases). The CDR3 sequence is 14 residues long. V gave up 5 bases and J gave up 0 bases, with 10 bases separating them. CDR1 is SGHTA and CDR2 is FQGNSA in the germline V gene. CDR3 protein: CASSPGTLNTEAFF. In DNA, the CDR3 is TGTGCCAGCAGCCCTGGGACATTGAACACTGAAGCTTTCTTT.

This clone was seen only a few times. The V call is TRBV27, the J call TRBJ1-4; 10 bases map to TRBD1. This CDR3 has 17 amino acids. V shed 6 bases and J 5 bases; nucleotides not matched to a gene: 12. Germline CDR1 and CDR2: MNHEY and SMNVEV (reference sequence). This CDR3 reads CASSPGQGMGMNEKLFF. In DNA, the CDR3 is TGTGCCAGCAGCCCGGGACAGGGGATGGGGATGAATGAAAAACTGTTTTTT.

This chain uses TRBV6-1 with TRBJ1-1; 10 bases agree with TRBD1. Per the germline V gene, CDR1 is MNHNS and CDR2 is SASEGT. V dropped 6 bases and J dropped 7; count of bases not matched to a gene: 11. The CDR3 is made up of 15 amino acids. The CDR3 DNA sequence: TGTGCCAGCAGACCGGGACAGGGGCCTAACCTTGAAGCTTTCTTT. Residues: CASRPGQGPNLEAFF.

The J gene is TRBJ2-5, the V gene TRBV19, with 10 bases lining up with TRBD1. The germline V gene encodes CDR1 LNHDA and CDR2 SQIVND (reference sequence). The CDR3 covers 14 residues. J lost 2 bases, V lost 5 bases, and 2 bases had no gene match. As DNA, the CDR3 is TGTGCCAGTAGTCCGGGACAGGGGCAAGAGACCCAGTACTTC. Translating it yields CASSPGQGQETQYF.

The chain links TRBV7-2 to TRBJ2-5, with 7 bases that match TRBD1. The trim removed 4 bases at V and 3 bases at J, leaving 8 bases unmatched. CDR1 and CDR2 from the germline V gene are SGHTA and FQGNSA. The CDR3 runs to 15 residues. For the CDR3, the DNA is TGTGCCAGCAGCTCGGGACAGACAAGAAAAGAGACCCAGTACTTC. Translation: CASSSGQTRKETQYF.

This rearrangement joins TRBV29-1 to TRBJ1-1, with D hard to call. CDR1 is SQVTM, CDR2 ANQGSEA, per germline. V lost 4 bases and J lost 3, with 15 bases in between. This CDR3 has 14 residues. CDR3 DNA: TGCAGCGTTGGTCCATTGCTCCGGGACACTGAAGCTTTCTTT. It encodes CSVGPLLRDTEAFF.

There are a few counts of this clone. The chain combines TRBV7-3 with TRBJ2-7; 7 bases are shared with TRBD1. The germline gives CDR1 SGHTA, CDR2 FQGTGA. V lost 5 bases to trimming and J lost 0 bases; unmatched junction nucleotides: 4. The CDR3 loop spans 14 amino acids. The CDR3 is CASSPGTVSYEQYF. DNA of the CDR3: TGTGCCAGCAGCCCCGGGACAGTCTCCTACGAGCAGTACTTC.

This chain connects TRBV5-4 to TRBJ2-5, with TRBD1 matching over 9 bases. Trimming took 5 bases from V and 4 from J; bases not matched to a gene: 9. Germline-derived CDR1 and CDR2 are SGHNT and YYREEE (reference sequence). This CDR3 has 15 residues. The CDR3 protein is CASRLLGTGSETQYF. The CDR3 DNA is TGTGCCAGCAGGTTACTCGGGACAGGGTCAGAGACCCAGTACTTC.

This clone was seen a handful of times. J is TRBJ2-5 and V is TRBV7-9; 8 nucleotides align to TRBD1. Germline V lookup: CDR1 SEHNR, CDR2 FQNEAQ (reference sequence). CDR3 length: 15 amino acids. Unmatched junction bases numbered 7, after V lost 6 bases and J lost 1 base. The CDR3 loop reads CASRSDRGPQETQYF. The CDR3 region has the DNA TGTGCCAGCAGATCTGACAGGGGACCCCAAGAGACCCAGTACTTC.